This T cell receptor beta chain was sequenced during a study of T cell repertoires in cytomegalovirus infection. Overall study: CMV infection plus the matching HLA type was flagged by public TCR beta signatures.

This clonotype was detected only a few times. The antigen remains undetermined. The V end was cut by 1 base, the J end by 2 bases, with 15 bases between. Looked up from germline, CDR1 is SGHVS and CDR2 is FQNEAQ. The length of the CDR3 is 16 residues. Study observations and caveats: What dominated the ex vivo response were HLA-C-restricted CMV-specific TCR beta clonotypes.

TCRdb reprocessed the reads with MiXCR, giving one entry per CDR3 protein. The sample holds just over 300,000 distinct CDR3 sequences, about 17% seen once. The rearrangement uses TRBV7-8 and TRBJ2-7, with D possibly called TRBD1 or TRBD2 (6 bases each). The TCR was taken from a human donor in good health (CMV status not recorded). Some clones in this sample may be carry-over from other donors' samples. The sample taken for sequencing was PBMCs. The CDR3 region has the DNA TGTGCCAGCAGCTTAGTTAGGGGGGTATCGACCTACGAGCAGTACTTC. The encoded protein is CASSLVRGVSTYEQYF.